The TCR beta chain under discussion was sequenced for a study of cytomegalovirus exposure and HLA in healthy donors listed by TCRdb under 2017. Concerning the study at large: An earlier analysis of some 500 of the donors reported about 250 Gb of sequence data and some 100 million unique TCR beta sequences from roughly 180 million T cells. The study used immunosequencing to profile the T cell repertoires of 666 subjects and linked those repertoires to cytomegalovirus serostatus. An early release covering roughly 640 HLA-typed donors comprised about 300 gigabases of sequencing data and around 80 million unique TCR sequences. Typing coverage differed by locus: A, B, C, DRB1 and DQB1 were typed in roughly 620-630 donors, DQA1 in about 500, DPA1 in 600 to 610, and DPB1 in 472. Because of strong linkage in the cohort, a few DR-DQ haplotypes were treated as single units for association and clustering. A later analysis re-examined previously published TCR beta repertoires from over 500 donors and added high-resolution HLA genotyping to investigate patterns of TCR occurrence. An earlier analysis of several hundred of the donors applied high-throughput TCR beta sequencing to assess whether each TCR beta V gene segment acted as functional or pseudogenic. HLA typing covered class I and class II loci at four-digit resolution. Every discovery cohort repertoire had been produced on one sequencing platform. In addition to the first cohort of about 650 subjects, a separate validation cohort of 120 different subjects was used. The later analysis used no new phenotypic data to find candidate immune exposures, relying instead on TCR beta sequences and their occurrence across donors. Among the roughly 400 genotyped donors, approximately 82% belonged to the genetic ancestry cluster associated with self-reported Caucasian donors. In a later genetic analysis, genome-wide SNP genotypes for about 55% of the roughly 700 donors were used, and that subset was treated as a discovery cohort. Donor age, sex, ethnicity and CMV serostatus were collected together with the repertoire data. Among about 370 genotyped donors of the cohort, an average of roughly 230,000 unique TCR beta nucleotide sequences was sequenced per donor, of which roughly 17% were non-productive. To predict cytomegalovirus infection status, the study brought together high-throughput TCR immunosequencing, statistical association of individual TCRs with disease status, and machine learning. The study aimed to test whether cataloging public T cell receptors could reveal signatures of past pathogen exposure. General conclusions and limits of the study: Presence/absence analyses assumed roughly uniform sequencing depth across donors, an assumption that may not hold. For the cohort, immune exposure information was limited to CMV serostatus. Linkage disequilibrium might explain the correlated functional status among segregating V segments, but an unknown experimental factor could not be excluded. Assigning TCR associations to individual alleles was difficult when HLA alleles, especially DR and DQ, strongly co-occurred. Because HLA typing was unavailable for some donors at each locus, only the typed subset was used in association tests. Three of the identified cytomegalovirus-associated TCR beta chains were confirmed in vitro to be specific for cytomegalovirus antigens. In a later analysis, several top co-occurrence clusters were reported to appear linked to parvovirus B19, influenza, CMV and Epstein-Barr virus. In a later genetic analysis, a missense DCLRE1C variant was associated with V-gene and J-gene trimming of TCR beta chains, and the association was replicated in an independent cohort. A group of highly shared sequence variants was considered likely to be a technical artifact of the sequencing pipeline. While some public TCRs were present in many individuals, most TCR sequences turned up only very rarely across donors. The cohort was sequenced for TCR beta chains only, and without alpha or paired-chain data the features that could be detected were limited. It was suggested by the authors that the approach could potentially be generalized to other disease states and immunological phenotypes. Broadly in line with IMGT annotations, most TCR beta V segments showed up in productive rearrangements about 90% or about 30% of the time in an earlier analysis of roughly 590 of the donors. A later analysis found that TCR association rates varied across HLA loci, with DRB1 alleles showing the most associated TCRs and HLA-C alleles the fewest. According to a later genetic analysis, donors in an Asian-associated ancestry cluster had fewer N-insertions in productive TCRs than the roughly 660-donor mean. Cytomegalovirus status was reported to be diagnosed by the classifier with high specificity and sensitivity in both the original and validation cohorts. The earlier analysis of about 600 of the donors excluded fewer than 20 rarely observed V segments, including chromosome 9 orphons, because counts were too low. Compared with equally common non-associated chains, HLA-associated TCR beta chains in a later analysis were more clonally expanded and had lower generation probabilities. A further reported finding was that TCR beta sequences accurately predicted the HLA-A and HLA-B alleles for most subjects in the first cohort. Because the 87-base-pair reads could not distinguish some IMGT-functional V segments, including TRBV6-2 and TRBV6-3, those segments were excluded. The study gave a list of under 200 TCR beta chains associated with cytomegalovirus. At a false discovery rate of 0.05, a later analysis linked around 17,000 TCR beta sequences to specific HLA alleles. A later analysis found that most CMV-associated TCR beta chains appeared HLA-restricted, with HLA associations seemingly driven largely by CMV exposure.

Comment on this clone: No cognate antigen has been identified for it. No much larger clone is present one base from it, and per-base qualities are unavailable.

The cohort was made up of about 610 healthy bone marrow donors. At the time of sampling, all cohort members were nominally healthy, though unrecorded immune exposures were likely present. The donor tested CMV seropositive, placing the donor among the 290 or so seropositive members of the cohort. Every donor gave a peripheral blood sample, and the peripheral blood mononuclear cells from that sample were used for TCR beta sequencing. Genomic DNA was extracted from the blood cell samples with the Qiagen DNeasy Blood Extraction Kit. The library was prepared using the immunoSEQ multiplex PCR assay. For the multiplex PCR, a mixture combining 60 forward primers for TCR Vbeta segments and 13 reverse primers for TCR Jbeta segments was used. The CDR3 region of rearranged TCR beta genes was amplified from genomic DNA with a multiplex PCR assay. The Illumina HiSeq System was used to sequence the amplified TCR beta libraries as 87-base-pair reads. Turning to the authors' computational methods: A later analysis tallied around 82 million unique TCR beta chains across the 666 repertoires, and around 9.9 million of those chains were shared by two or more donors. To remove PCR and sequencing errors, raw reads were error-corrected and collapsed into unique sequences using a nearest-neighbor algorithm that merged closely related sequences. CDR3 sequences were aligned to IMGT reference sequences to assign V, D and J gene segments. For a sequence to be retained, a match of at least six nucleotides was required to both a V gene segment and a J gene segment. Rearrangements were called productive when the CDR3 lacked stop codons and stayed in frame with V and J; all others were non-productive. Following IMGT convention, CDR3 was defined as the stretch from the second conserved V-encoded cysteine to the conserved J-encoded phenylalanine. The earlier analysis of some 580 of the donors excluded any sequence lacking an unambiguous match to a single V gene segment. In an earlier analysis of approximately 550 of the donors, V segments were called functional above 56.7% productive rearrangements and were called segregating when the between-donor standard deviation exceeded 5%. A statistical classification framework was developed to diagnose cytomegalovirus status using the catalog of TCR beta chain sequences. In a later analysis, V and J genes were assigned by comparing TCR nucleotide sequences against IMGT/GENE-DB human TR gene sequences. The TCRdist pipeline was used in a later analysis to assign CDR3 sequences and most-parsimonious VDJ recombination scenarios. In a later analysis, every TCR beta chain was defined by the combination of its CDR3 amino acid sequence and its V-gene family, and reads without a unique V-gene family were dropped. To address suspected cross-contamination and a sequencing artifact, a later analysis removed over 500 highly shared, low-generation-probability nucleotide sequences. For each public chain, a later analysis derived a clonal expansion index from normalized ranks of inferred template counts within each repertoire. A later analysis computed generation probabilities with a VDJ recombination model fitted to out-of-frame rearrangements, and checked the results against IGoR. In a later analysis, hypergeometric tests were used to score TCR-TCR, TCR-HLA and TCR-CMV co-occurrence, with a repertoire-size bias correction applied to TCR pairs. A later analysis estimated false discovery rates by permuting HLA or CMV assignments 20 times. In a later analysis, co-occurring TCRs were grouped with DBSCAN, and TCRdist sequence similarity was added when clustering was performed within HLA-allele-positive subsets. For co-occurrence clustering, repertoires with fewer than 30,000 or more than 120,000 public chains were excluded, along with five repertoires with anomalous nucleotide sharing. TCRdb retrieved this table from immuneACCESS and kept in-frame rearrangements only. Not all clones are present; in checked studies, unresolved V genes account for under half, and no reason is known for the remainder. Clone size and the V and J calls come from that table; the DNA yielded D and trimming. The sample profile shows more than 110,000 clones; roughly four fifths of them were found once. 1.4% to 1.5% of the sample is taken by the ten largest.

According to the germline V gene, CDR1 reads ENHRY and CDR2 reads SYGVKD. Trimming removed 0 bases from V and 5 bases from J, leaving 11 bases between the germline ends. The cysteine opens and the phenylalanine closes a CDR3 of 15 amino acids. The DNA shown is the 45-base CDR3, in frame from base 1. Sequencing was carried out using PBMCs. This sequence was found in a man aged 25 to 40 in good health and CMV-seropositive. This receptor chain uses TRBV10-3 and TRBJ1-5; the D gene remains uncertain. The CDR3 has the sequence CAISESGLSDQPQHF. The DNA sequence is TGTGCCATCAGTGAGTCAGGACTATCCGATCAGCCCCAGCATTTT.